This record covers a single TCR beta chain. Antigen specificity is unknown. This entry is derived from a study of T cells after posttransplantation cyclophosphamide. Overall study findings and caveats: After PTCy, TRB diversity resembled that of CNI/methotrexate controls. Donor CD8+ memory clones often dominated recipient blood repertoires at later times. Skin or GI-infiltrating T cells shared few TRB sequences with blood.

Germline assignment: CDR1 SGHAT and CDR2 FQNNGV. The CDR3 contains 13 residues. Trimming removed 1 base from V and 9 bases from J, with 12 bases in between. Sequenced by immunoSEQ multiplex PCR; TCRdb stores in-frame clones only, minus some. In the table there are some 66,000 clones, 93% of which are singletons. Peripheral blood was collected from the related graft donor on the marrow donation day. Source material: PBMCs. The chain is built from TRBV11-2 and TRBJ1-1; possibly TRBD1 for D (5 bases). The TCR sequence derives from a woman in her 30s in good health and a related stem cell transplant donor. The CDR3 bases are TGTGCCAGCAGCTTAGTAGGGACGGGGCAAGCTTTCTTT. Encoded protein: CASSLVGTGQAFF. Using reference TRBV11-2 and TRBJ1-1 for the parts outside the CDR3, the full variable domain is EAGVAQSPRYKIIEKRQSVAFWCNPISGHATLYWYQQILGQGPKLLIQFQNNGVVDDSQLPKDRFSAERLKGVDSTLKIQPAKLEDSAVYLCASSLVGTGQAFFGQGTRLTVV.